This T cell receptor beta chain was obtained from a study of blood T cell repertoires in COVID-19. Whole-study context: There were acute and convalescent COVID-19 samples, and they came from the United States, Italy and Spain. T cells, B-cell-depleted T cells, or PBMCs provided the cDNA or gDNA that served as material.

With V trimmed by 3 bases and J by 6 bases, 11 bases remained unmatched. Germline V gives CDR1 SEHNR, CDR2 FQNEAQ (reference sequence). The CDR3 spans 16 residues. Per the authors' pipeline: Amplified reference gene primers provided the basis for estimating nucleated cell counts. The table came from immunoSEQ multiplex PCR; TCRdb's copy has only in-frame clones and leaves some out. The D gene and trimming were derived from the DNA, and the V and J assignments and clone size from that table. The table has about 400,000 clones, about 90% seen once. Sequencing input: peripheral blood. V gene TRBV7-9 combines with J gene TRBJ1-2; 9 bases agree with TRBD1. The source of this sequence is a man aged 35-49 years with acute or convalescent COVID-19. CDR3: CASSFLPGQGVHGYTF. In DNA, the CDR3 is TGTGCCAGCAGCTTTCTACCGGGACAGGGAGTGCATGGCTACACCTTC.